This T cell receptor beta chain was sequenced during a study of blood T cell repertoires in COVID-19. In the study overall: Samples of COVID-19 (acute and convalescent) were obtained from the United States, Italy and Spain. T cells, B-cell-depleted T cells, or PBMCs supplied cDNA or gDNA.

The CDR3 is made up of 13 amino acids. Germline values: CDR1 LGHDT, CDR2 YNNKEL (reference sequence). Deletions cut 0 bases from V and 14 bases from J, with 11 bases between. In the original analysis: Estimates of nucleated cell counts were drawn from the amplification of reference gene primers. Here immunoSEQ multiplex PCR was the method, and the copy in TCRdb shows in-frame clones only, minus some. V and J calls and clone size are as listed in that table; D and trimming were resolved from the DNA. The sample includes 250,000 or so clones, 85% to 90% seen only once; the top ten take approximately 6.8%.

V is TRBV3-1 (or the pseudogene TRBV3-2) and J is TRBJ1-6; TRBD1 might be the D (5 bases). The TCR comes from a woman aged 65 to 85 with active or convalescent COVID-19. Sequenced material: peripheral blood. In DNA form, the CDR3 reads TGTGCCAGCAGCCAAGATCAGGGAGGGACCCTCCACTTT. Translated: CASSQDQGGTLHF.